This T cell receptor beta chain was identified in a study of OX40 agonist ivuxolimab in advanced cancers. Study at large: With ivuxolimab, an agonistic anti-OX40 (CD134) antibody, patients were treated. Intravenous ivuxolimab was administered to patients every 2 weeks at 0.01 to 10 mg/kg.

The method was immunoSEQ multiplex PCR; TCRdb's version includes in-frame clones alone and lacks a portion of them. Of approximately 60,000 clones in the sample, around four fifths are singletons; the top ten hold about 2.5%. The V gene's germline CDR1 is SGHNT and CDR2 YYREEE (reference sequence). V was shortened by 4 bases and J by 0 bases, with 10 bases between the two germline ends. The CDR3 contains 15 residues. Note on this clone: Antigen specificity is unknown.

Blood sampling was done at baseline, cycle 4 day 1, and cycle 7 day 1. Overall study findings and caveats: Blood T cells, both CD4+ and CD8+, expanded clonally by week 6 at 0.1 to 3.0 mg/kg.

This clonotype originated in an adult with an advanced solid tumor such as melanoma, head and neck, liver or kidney cancer. J is TRBJ1-4 and V is TRBV5-4; D possibly corresponds to TRBD1 (5 bases). This specimen was CD4+ or CD8+ T cells sorted from blood, taken in a trial of the OX40 agonist ivuxolimab. The DNA of the CDR3 is TGTGCCAGCAGCCGGGACCCAGCAACTAATGAAAAACTGTTTTTT. This encodes CASSRDPATNEKLFF.